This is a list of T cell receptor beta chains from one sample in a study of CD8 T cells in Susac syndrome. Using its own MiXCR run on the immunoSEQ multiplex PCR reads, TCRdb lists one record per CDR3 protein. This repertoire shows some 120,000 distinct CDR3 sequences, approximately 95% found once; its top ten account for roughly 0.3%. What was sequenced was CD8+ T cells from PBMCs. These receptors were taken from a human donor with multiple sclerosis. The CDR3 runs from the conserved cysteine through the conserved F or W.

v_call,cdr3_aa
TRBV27,CASSWDRGNEKLFF
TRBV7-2,CASSVPSGQSDGYTF
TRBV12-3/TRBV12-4,CASTSGAAGTQYF
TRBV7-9,CASSPQGSPSRETQYF
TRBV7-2,CASSLALVGTGFQETQYF
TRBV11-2,CASSPTTNEKLFF
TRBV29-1,CSVEGEDRVGTEAFF
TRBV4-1,CASSQGDRGVYGYTF
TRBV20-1,CSARDGVRFTGELFF
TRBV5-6,CASSLQGNQPQHF
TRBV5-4,CASSLAAGGKNIQYF
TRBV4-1,CASSESGYNEQFF
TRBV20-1,CSARSGGSLETQYF
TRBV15,CATSRDPQGSNQPQHF
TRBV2,CASSLQRGINQPQHF
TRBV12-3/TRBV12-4,CASSLGTSGGRSYEQYF